Shown below are 6 T cell receptor beta chains from a single sample sequenced in a study of shared clonotypes between healthy human individuals. Profiled with immunoSEQ multiplex PCR; TCRdb holds only in-frame clones, not every one. Of about half a million clones listed, 79% are singletons. Source material: PBMCs. The receptors stem from a woman aged 40 to 50 in good health. Some clones in this sample may be carry-over from other donors' samples.

This chain joins TRBV18 and TRBJ2-5; TRBD2 might be the D (6 bases). Germline values: CDR1 KGHSH, CDR2 LQKENI. V was shortened by 3 bases and J by 4 bases, with 15 bases between the two germline ends. The CDR3 runs 15 residues. The CDR3 region has the DNA TGTGCCAGCTCACCCCGGACTACCTTGCGAGAGACCCAGTACTTC. Translating gives CASSPRTTLRETQYF.

This clone showed up just once. The chain combines TRBV5-1 with TRBJ2-7; possibly TRBD1 for D (5 bases). There are 13 residues in the CDR3. The germline V gene has CDR1 SGHRS and CDR2 YFSETQ. V was cut by 2 bases and J by 5 bases, with 11 bases left in between. The CDR3 DNA is TGCGCCAGCAGCTTTTATGGGGCCGACGAGCAGTACTTC. This codes for CASSFYGADEQYF.

This chain connects TRBV4-1 to TRBJ1-2; 7 bases line up with TRBD1. In germline, CDR1 is MGHRA, CDR2 YSYEKL. This CDR3 region has 14 residues. Trimming at V came to 4 bases and at J to 3 bases, leaving 5 bases not matched to a gene. CDR3 residues: CASSPRGLHYGYTF. The CDR3 coding sequence is TGCGCCAGCAGCCCTAGGGGGCTGCACTATGGCTACACCTTC.

V and J are TRBV5-1 and TRBJ2-2, with 10 bases aligning to TRBD2. The V and J ends lost 5 bases and 4 bases, in that order; junction bases with no gene match: 5. The CDR3 has 15 residues. Germline V gene data show CDR1 as SGHRS and CDR2 as YFSETQ. In nucleotides, the CDR3 is TGCGCCAGCAGTTGGACTAGCGGAGCCACCGGGGAGCTGTTTTTT. Its translation: CASSWTSGATGELFF. Full variable domain (missing parts from reference TRBV5-1 and TRBJ2-2): KAGVTQTPRYLIKTRGQQVTLSCSPISGHRSVSWYQQTPGQGLQFLFEYFSETQRNKGNFPGRFSGRQFSNSRSEMNVSTLELGDSALYLCASSWTSGATGELFFGEGSRLTVL.

The sample holds a few counts of this clone. In the same sample, other DNA sequences code for this CDR3. V gene TRBV5-1 combines with J gene TRBJ2-3; D uncertain. From germline, CDR1 is SGHRS and CDR2 YFSETQ. The CDR3 is 14 residues long. V lost 0 bases and J lost 0, with 5 bases in between. The CDR3 region is CASSLGESTDTQYF. Here the CDR3 DNA reads TGCGCCAGCAGCTTGGGCGAAAGCACAGATACGCAGTATTTT.

Comment on this clone: The junction and the germline gene differ at one end; a read error may be behind it. The rearrangement links TRBV15 to TRBJ1-1, with D tentatively TRBD1 (6 bases). The CDR3 totals 14 residues. Germline V gene sequence: CDR1 LNHNV, CDR2 YYDKDF (reference sequence). The CDR3: CATSPSRGGSGPLF. The CDR3 bases are TGTGCCACCAGCCCCTCAAGGGGGGGGTCGGGGCCTCTCTTT.